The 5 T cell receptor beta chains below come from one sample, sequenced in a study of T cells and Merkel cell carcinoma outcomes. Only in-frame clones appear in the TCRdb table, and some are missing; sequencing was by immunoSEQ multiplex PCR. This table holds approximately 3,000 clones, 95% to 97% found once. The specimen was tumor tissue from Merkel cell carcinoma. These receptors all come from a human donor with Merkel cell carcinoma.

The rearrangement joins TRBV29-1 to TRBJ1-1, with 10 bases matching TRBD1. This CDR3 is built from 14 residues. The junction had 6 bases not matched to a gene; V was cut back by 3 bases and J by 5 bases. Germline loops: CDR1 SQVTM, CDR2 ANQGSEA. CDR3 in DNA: TGCAGCGTTGATCCGACAGGGGGCTGGACTGAAGCTTTCTTT. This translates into CSVDPTGGWTEAFF.

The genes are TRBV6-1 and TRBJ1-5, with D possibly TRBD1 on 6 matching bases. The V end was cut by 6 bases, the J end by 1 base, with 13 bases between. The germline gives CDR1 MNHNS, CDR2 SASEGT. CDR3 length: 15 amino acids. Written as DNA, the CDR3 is TGTGCCAGCAGCGCGACAGGCGGCAGCAATCAGCCCCAGCATTTT. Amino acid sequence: CASSATGGSNQPQHF.

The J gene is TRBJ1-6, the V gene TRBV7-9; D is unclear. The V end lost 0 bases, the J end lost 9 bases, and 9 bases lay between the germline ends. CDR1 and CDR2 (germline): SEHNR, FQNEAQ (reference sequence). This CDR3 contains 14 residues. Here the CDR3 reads CASSLALGVSPLHF. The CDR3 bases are TGTGCCAGCAGCTTAGCGCTTGGGGTTTCACCCCTCCACTTT. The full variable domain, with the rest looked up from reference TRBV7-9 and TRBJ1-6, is DTGVSQNPRHKITKRGQNVTFRCDPISEHNRLYWYRQTLGQGPEFLTYFQNEAQLEKSRLLSDRFSAERPKGSFSTLEIQRTEQGDSAMYLCASSLALGVSPLHFGNGTRLTVT.

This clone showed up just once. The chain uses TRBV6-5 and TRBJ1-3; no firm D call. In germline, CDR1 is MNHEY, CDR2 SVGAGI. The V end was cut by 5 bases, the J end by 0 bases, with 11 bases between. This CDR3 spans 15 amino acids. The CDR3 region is CASSGRAGSGNTIYF. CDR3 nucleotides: TGTGCCAGCAGTGGCCGGGCAGGCTCTGGAAACACCATATATTTT.

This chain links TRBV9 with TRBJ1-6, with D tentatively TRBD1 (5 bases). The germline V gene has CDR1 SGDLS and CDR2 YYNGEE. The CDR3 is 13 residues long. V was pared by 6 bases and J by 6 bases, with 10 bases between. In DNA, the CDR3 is TGTGCCAGCACGTTCGGGGGTAATTCACCCCTCCACTTT. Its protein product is CASTFGGNSPLHF. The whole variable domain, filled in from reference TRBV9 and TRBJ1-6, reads DSGVTQTPKHLITATGQRVTLRCSPRSGDLSVYWYQQSLDQGLQFLIQYYNGEERAKGNILERFSAQQFPDLHSELNLSSLELGDSALYFCASTFGGNSPLHFGNGTRLTVT.